This T cell receptor (beta chain) was identified during a study of blood T cell repertoires in COVID-19. Study details: The study drew acute and convalescent COVID-19 samples from the United States, Italy and Spain. T cells, B-cell-depleted T cells, or PBMCs supplied cDNA or gDNA.

Donors were grouped by their self-reported clinical history. CDR3 length: 18 residues. Germline-derived CDR1 and CDR2 are ENHRY and SYGVKD. With V trimmed by 6 bases and J by 0 bases, 14 bases remained unmatched. Only in-frame clones appear in the TCRdb table, and some are missing; sequencing was by immunoSEQ multiplex PCR. The sample carries approximately 150,000 clones, 85% recorded once. The rearrangement joins TRBV10-3 to TRBJ2-1; TRBD2 matches at 7 bases. Sample: PBMCs or T cells enriched from blood (not recorded which). The origin of this receptor is a woman between 40 and 55 years old who had recovered from COVID-19. In nucleotides, the CDR3 is TGTGCCATCAGAATCGGGGCTAGCGGTCTTAGCTCCTACAATGAGCAGTTCTTC. Translated: CAIRIGASGLSSYNEQFF.